This TCR beta chain derives from a study of identical twins. Study-level points and caveats: Within cord blood, abundant beta clonotypes carried fewer insertions, but memory repertoires showed no such trend.

Germline loops: CDR1 SNHLY, CDR2 FYNNEI. The ends were cut back, 3 bases at V and 3 bases at J, with 13 bases in the middle. The CDR3 is 15 residues long. TCRdb re-called the 5' RACE reads through MiXCR, storing one row per CDR3 protein. The top ten hold 0.25% to 0.3% of the sample, which has 1.5 million to 2 million distinct CDR3 sequences, around 33% seen once. Concerning this clonotype: Antigen specificity is unknown.

The specimen sequenced was cord blood. The TCR originated in a newborn girl in good health. This rearrangement joins TRBV2 to TRBJ2-3; maybe TRBD2 (6 bases). This CDR3 is CASSDPRDFTDTQYF. CDR3 DNA sequence: TGTGCCAGCAGTGATCCTCGGGACTTTACAGATACGCAGTATTTT.